This T cell receptor beta chain is drawn from a study of response to subunit inactivated influenza vaccine (dated by TCRdb to the late 2010s). About the full investigation: To follow how T cells responded to a trivalent subunit inactivated influenza vaccine, the researchers relied on deep quantitative profiling of the T cell receptor repertoire.

The CDR3 runs 14 residues from the cysteine to the phenylalanine. Only CDR3 DNA is held: 42 bases, read in frame from base 1. The germline V gene (reference sequence) specifies SGHKS as CDR1 and YYEKEE as CDR2. In the case of this clonotype: The specificity of this receptor is unknown. Base qualities were left out, and no much larger clone turns up one base away.

Study-wide findings and limitations: The authors suggested that each seasonal influenza vaccination may recruit only a limited number of new T cells.

Reading the label with the study, this specimen's time point is: approximately 40 days after influenza vaccine administration. The method was RT-PCR. Reads for this sample came from an Illumina HiSeq 2500. TCRdb reworked the public reads: Q25 trimming with fastp, MiXCR clone assembly, productive beta chains retained. CDR3 protein sequences are deduplicated, and each keeps its most common genes and DNA. The sample table contains under 200,000 distinct CDR3 sequences; only one count was recorded for approximately 11% of them. The top ten constitute 9.5% to 15% of the sample. The rearranged segments are TRBV5-5 and TRBJ2-7; no D segment can be confidently identified. The J call may be wrong; the DNA end is better matched by TRBJ2-1. The TCR comes from a man between 50 and 59 years old who received an inactivated influenza vaccine. Donor details come from another sample of the same person, matched by shared clones. Material: non-naive T cells sorted from PBMCs, obtained 40 to 50 days after vaccination. The cell subset or site label, read with the paper, signifies: memory T cell fraction. The DNA reads as follows: TGTGCCAGCAGCTTGACAGTGAGCTCCTACGAGCAGTTCTTC. This sequence encodes CASSLTVSSYEQFF.